Shown below are 30 T cell receptor beta chains from a single sample sequenced in a study of tissue T cells after allogeneic stem cell transplantation. The table came from immunoSEQ multiplex PCR; TCRdb's copy has only in-frame clones and leaves some out. The data hold about 43,000 clones, with over 85% observed a single time. The starting material was blood, obtained before transplantation. These receptors all come from a woman aged 40 to 75 who later had graft-versus-host disease after an allogeneic stem cell transplant.

The CDR3 nucleotides are TGTGCCAGCAGTAGCTTAGACCGGGAAGCTTTCTTT. It encodes CASSSLDREAFF. The V and J genes are TRBV7-9 and TRBJ1-1, with D unclear. This CDR3 has 12 residues. In germline, CDR1 is SEHNR, CDR2 FQNEAQ (reference sequence). V gave up 6 bases and J gave up 8 bases, with 13 bases separating them.

The chain links TRBV5-1 to TRBJ2-7; 7 bases map to TRBD1. Germline V gene data show CDR1 as SGHRS and CDR2 as YFSETQ. V lost 1 base to trimming and J lost 7 bases; unmatched junction nucleotides: 11. This CDR3 region has 15 residues. The DNA for the CDR3 is TGCGCCAGCAGCTTGAGGACAGGATTGGCGGAGGAGCAGTACTTC. Translated: CASSLRTGLAEEQYF.

The V and J genes are TRBV5-1 and TRBJ2-5; TRBD2 might be the D (6 bases). CDR3 size: 14 residues. Germline loops: CDR1 SGHRS, CDR2 YFSETQ. Deletions cut 5 bases from V and 0 bases from J, with 11 bases between. The DNA of the CDR3 is TGCGCCAGCAGGACTAGGACTAACCAAGAGACCCAGTACTTC. Encoded protein: CASRTRTNQETQYF.

The V gene is TRBV10-3, the J gene TRBJ2-7, with D unresolved. Germline CDR1 ENHRY, CDR2 SYGVKD. V was shortened by 3 bases and J by 5 bases, with 11 bases between the two germline ends. CDR3 size: 13 residues. The CDR3 DNA reads as TGTGCCATCAGTGATGAGAGTGGCGACGAGCAGTACTTC. Translating it yields CAISDESGDEQYF.

This clone has only one observation. The rearrangement uses TRBV29-1 and TRBJ2-1; tentatively, D is TRBD2 (6 bases). In germline, CDR1 is SQVTM, CDR2 ANQGSEA. The V and J ends lost 6 bases and 0 bases respectively, with 15 bases between them. This CDR3 is 15 amino acids long. The CDR3 is CSVAGTSSSYNEQFF. CDR3 DNA: TGCAGCGTCGCCGGGACTTCGAGCTCCTACAATGAGCAGTTCTTC.

This chain uses TRBV7-9 with TRBJ1-4, with 8 nucleotides matching TRBD1. The CDR3 extends over 14 amino acids. With 2 bases clipped from V and 7 bases from J, the junction kept 3 bases outside the gene matches. Germline V gives CDR1 SEHNR, CDR2 FQNEAQ (reference sequence). The CDR3 is CASSLQGAIEKLFF. In DNA, the CDR3 is TGTGCCAGCAGCTTACAGGGGGCAATTGAAAAACTGTTTTTT.

The rearrangement joins TRBV15 to TRBJ2-1, with 7 bases fitting TRBD1. The length of the CDR3 is 14 residues. V gave up 2 bases and J gave up 7 bases; unmatched junction bases: 5. The germline V gene has CDR1 LNHNV and CDR2 YYDKDF (reference sequence). The CDR3 coding sequence is TGTGCCACCAGCAGAAATGCAGGGGGTAATGAGCAGTTCTTC. It translates to CATSRNAGGNEQFF.

The chain links TRBV29-1 to TRBJ1-1; D perhaps matches TRBD1 (6 bases). Trimming removed 5 bases from V and 5 bases from J, with 12 bases in between. The length of the CDR3 is 12 residues. Germline lookup yields CDR1 SQVTM and CDR2 ANQGSEA. The CDR3 reads CSVPGRGTEAFF. The CDR3 DNA is TGCAGCGTTCCGGGAAGGGGGACTGAAGCTTTCTTT.

V is TRBV12-3 or TRBV12-4 and J is TRBJ2-2; the D gene is possibly TRBD2 (5 bases). Deletions cut 2 bases from V and 9 bases from J, with 7 bases between. The CDR3 spans 12 residues. The CDR3 DNA sequence: TGTGCCAGCAGTTTACGGGGATGGGAGCTGTTTTTT. Encoded protein: CASSLRGWELFF.

The chain combines TRBV5-5 with TRBJ2-2; D is uncertain. Trimming stripped 2 bases from V and 1 base from J, with 6 bases between. This CDR3 is built from 14 residues. Germline V gene sequence: CDR1 SGHKS, CDR2 YYEKEE (reference sequence). As DNA, the CDR3 is TGTGCCAGCAGCTTAGGAGTGAACACCGGGGAGCTGTTTTTT. It encodes CASSLGVNTGELFF. Complete variable domain (other parts from reference TRBV5-5 and TRBJ2-2): DAGVTQSPTHLIKTRGQQVTLRCSPISGHKSVSWYQQVLGQGPQFIFQYYEKEERGRGNFPDRFSARQFPNYSSELNVNALLLGDSALYLCASSLGVNTGELFFGEGSRLTVL.

V usage is TRBV9 and J usage is TRBJ2-5; either TRBD1 or TRBD2 may fit D (5 bases each). The V end lost 0 bases, the J end lost 7 bases, and 16 bases lay between the germline ends. There are 15 residues in the CDR3. Germline loops: CDR1 SGDLS, CDR2 YYNGEE. This CDR3 reads CASSVVWDPEGTQYF. DNA for the CDR3: TGTGCCAGCAGCGTAGTTTGGGACCCAGAGGGGACCCAGTACTTC.

The V and J genes are TRBV14 and TRBJ1-2, with D unresolved. The CDR3 runs to 14 residues. Trimming removed 1 base at V and 7 bases at J, with 13 bases between. CDR1 and CDR2 from the germline V gene are SGHDN and FVKESK. CDR3 bases: TGTGCCAGCAGCCAAGGCTACCGCGAAGGTGGCTACACCTTC. It codes for CASSQGYREGGYTF.

The chain is built from TRBV7-2 and TRBJ1-2; 7 positions agree with TRBD1. Germline V gives CDR1 SGHTA, CDR2 FQGNSA. Trimming at V came to 2 bases and at J to 3 bases, leaving 3 bases not matched to a gene. The CDR3 length is 14 residues. The CDR3 is CASSLRGTDYGYTF. CDR3 coding DNA: TGTGCCAGCAGCTTAAGGGGGACAGACTATGGCTACACCTTC.

This clone was recorded only once. The V call is TRBV11-2, the J call TRBJ1-6; the D gene is possibly TRBD1 (5 bases). Germline V gene data show CDR1 as SGHAT and CDR2 as FQNNGV. This CDR3 contains 15 residues. V was trimmed by 3 bases and J by 8 bases, leaving 14 bases between them. The CDR3 coding sequence is TGTGCCAGCAGCTTTACTGTGGGGCTGGATTCACCCCTCCACTTT. Its protein is CASSFTVGLDSPLHF.

The chain uses TRBV5-8 and TRBJ1-5; D gene ambiguous. Trimming removed 2 bases at V and 5 bases at J, with 11 bases between. The length of the CDR3 is 14 residues. The V gene's germline CDR1 is SGHTS and CDR2 YDEGEE. DNA for the CDR3: TGTGCCAGCAGCTTTAGTGCGGGGTATCAGCCCCAGCATTTT. It yields the protein CASSFSAGYQPQHF.

The chain recombines TRBV27 with TRBJ2-2, with a tentative D call TRBD2 (5 bases). The CDR3 is 16 amino acids. Trimming took 5 bases from V and 4 from J, leaving 17 bases between them. The V gene's germline CDR1 is MNHEY and CDR2 SMNVEV (reference sequence). CDR3 protein: CASSTTGILSTGELFF. The CDR3 nucleotides read TGTGCCAGCAGTACAACCGGGATCCTCAGCACCGGGGAGCTGTTTTTT.

The chain combines TRBV19 with TRBJ2-7; TRBD2 might be the D (5 bases). V lost 1 base to trimming and J lost 0 bases, with 13 bases between them. The CDR3 is 16 amino acids. Germline V gene lookup returns CDR1 LNHDA and CDR2 SQIVND (reference sequence). CDR3 protein: CASSIVFGVDSYEQYF. The CDR3 nucleotides read TGTGCCAGTAGTATAGTATTCGGGGTAGACTCCTACGAGCAGTACTTC.

The chain links TRBV20-1 to TRBJ2-5, with 8 positions matching TRBD2. V shed 3 bases, J shed 2 bases, and the junction held 5 bases outside the gene matches. This CDR3 region has 14 residues. Germline CDR1 is DFQATT and CDR2 is SNEGSKA (reference sequence). CDR3 sequence: CSASEPGGQETQYF. The CDR3, as DNA: TGCAGTGCTAGTGAGCCGGGAGGGCAAGAGACCCAGTACTTC.

The V and J genes are TRBV11-2 and TRBJ2-7, with TRBD2 matching over 13 bases. The CDR3 has 16 amino acids. In germline, CDR1 is SGHAT, CDR2 FQNNGV. V trimming: 5 bases; J trimming: 3 bases; junction bases outside the gene matches: 7. DNA of the CDR3: TGTGCCAGCAGCCTGGGGACTAGCGGGGTATACTACGAGCAGTACTTC. Residues: CASSLGTSGVYYEQYF.

The V gene is TRBV5-4, the J gene TRBJ2-7; 16 bases map to TRBD2. V lost 5 bases and J lost 5; bases outside the gene matches: 4. The CDR3 is 15 residues long. Looked up from germline, CDR1 is SGHNT and CDR2 is YYREEE (reference sequence). The CDR3 spells CASRAGLAGGNEQYF. The DNA for the CDR3 is TGTGCCAGCAGGGCGGGACTAGCGGGAGGGAACGAGCAGTACTTC.

The chain uses TRBV19 and TRBJ2-2, with TRBD2 matching 8 bases. This CDR3 is 17 amino acids long. The ends lost 7 bases at V and 5 bases at J; junction bases unmatched: 15. From germline, CDR1 is LNHDA and CDR2 SQIVND (reference sequence). CDR3 residues: CASTMEVGLVYTGELFF. CDR3 nucleotide sequence: TGTGCCAGTACCATGGAGGTGGGACTAGTTTATACCGGGGAGCTGTTTTTT.

V and J are TRBV4-1 and TRBJ1-4, with a weak D call TRBD1 (6 bases). The V end was cut by 2 bases, the J end by 4 bases, with 17 bases between. The CDR3 contains 17 residues. The germline gives CDR1 MGHRA, CDR2 YSYEKL. This CDR3 is CASSQRGGLISNEKLFF. DNA for the CDR3: TGCGCCAGCAGCCAAAGGGGGGGATTAATTAGTAATGAAAAACTGTTTTTT.

The CDR3 region has the DNA TGTGCCAGCGGGGTCGGTTTGGGAGGCTCACAAGAGACCCAGTACTTC. As protein: CASGVGLGGSQETQYF. The rearrangement uses TRBV5-4 and TRBJ2-5; weak D call: TRBD2 (6 bases). In germline, CDR1 is SGHNT, CDR2 YYREEE (reference sequence). CDR3 length equals 16 residues. Deletions cut 7 bases from V and 2 bases from J, with 21 bases between.

V and J are TRBV6-5 and TRBJ2-2, with a tentative D call TRBD2 (5 bases). V was trimmed by 2 bases and J by 5 bases, leaving 15 bases between them. Per germline, CDR1 MNHEY and CDR2 SVGAGI. This CDR3 spans 16 amino acids. CDR3 coding DNA: TGTGCCAGCAGTTACGGCCGGAGGCGAGCTACCGGGGAGCTGTTTTTT. Translated: CASSYGRRRATGELFF.

V usage is TRBV7-6 and J usage is TRBJ2-1, with 9 bases aligning to TRBD2. With 3 bases clipped from V and 1 base from J, the junction kept 4 bases outside the gene matches. The CDR3 loop spans 16 amino acids. Germline CDR1 reads SGHVS; CDR2 reads FNYEAQ. The DNA of the CDR3 is TGTGCCAGCAGCTTGCGGGAGGGGTCTTCCTACAATGAGCAGTTCTTC. It encodes CASSLREGSSYNEQFF.

The chain uses TRBV14 and TRBJ2-7, with D unclear. Germline V gene lookup returns CDR1 SGHDN and CDR2 FVKESK. The CDR3 totals 15 residues. The V and J ends lost 3 bases and 0 bases respectively, with 12 bases between them. This CDR3 is CASSQDAASSYEQYF. The CDR3 region has the DNA TGTGCCAGCAGCCAGGACGCGGCAAGCTCCTACGAGCAGTACTTC.

This clone was recorded only once. This rearrangement joins TRBV15 to TRBJ2-4; D is possibly TRBD1 (5 bases). The ends were cut back, 5 bases at V and 7 bases at J, with 12 bases in the middle. The CDR3 loop spans 13 amino acids. The germline gives CDR1 LNHNV, CDR2 YYDKDF (reference sequence). Written as DNA, the CDR3 is TGTGCCACCAGCGACGGACACGACAACATTCAGTACTTC. This codes for CATSDGHDNIQYF.

J is TRBJ1-1 and V is TRBV28; a possible D gene is TRBD1 (6 bases). Germline assignment: CDR1 MDHEN and CDR2 SYDVKM. CDR3 length equals 13 residues. The V gene lost 9 bases and the J gene lost 5 bases, with 16 bases spanning the gap. Here the CDR3 DNA reads TGTGCCAGTCTAACCTCAGGGGCTACTGAAGCTTTCTTT. Translated, it gives CASLTSGATEAFF.

In DNA, the CDR3 is TGCGCCAGCAGCTTGGTAGGGGGAACGGGGAATCAGCCCCAGCATTTT. Encoded protein: CASSLVGGTGNQPQHF. This chain links TRBV5-1 with TRBJ1-5, with a possible D match to TRBD1 (6 bases). CDR1 and CDR2 from the germline V gene are SGHRS and YFSETQ. V lost 0 bases, J lost 4 bases, and 14 bases lay in between. The CDR3 is made up of 16 amino acids. Together with reference TRBV5-1 and TRBJ1-5, the CDR3 gives the full variable domain: KAGVTQTPRYLIKTRGQQVTLSCSPISGHRSVSWYQQTPGQGLQFLFEYFSETQRNKGNFPGRFSGRQFSNSRSEMNVSTLELGDSALYLCASSLVGGTGNQPQHFGDGTRLSIL.

A remark on this clone: The same CDR3 is also encoded by other DNA sequences in this sample. The chain joins TRBV3-1 (or the pseudogene TRBV3-2) to TRBJ2-7; D gene unclear. Trimming left V 1 base short and J 5 bases short, with 6 bases between. Germline CDR1 reads LGHDT; CDR2 reads YNNKEL (reference sequence). This CDR3 is built from 12 residues. This CDR3 reads CASSQVRDEQYF. As DNA, the CDR3 is TGTGCCAGCAGCCAAGTGCGTGACGAGCAGTACTTC.